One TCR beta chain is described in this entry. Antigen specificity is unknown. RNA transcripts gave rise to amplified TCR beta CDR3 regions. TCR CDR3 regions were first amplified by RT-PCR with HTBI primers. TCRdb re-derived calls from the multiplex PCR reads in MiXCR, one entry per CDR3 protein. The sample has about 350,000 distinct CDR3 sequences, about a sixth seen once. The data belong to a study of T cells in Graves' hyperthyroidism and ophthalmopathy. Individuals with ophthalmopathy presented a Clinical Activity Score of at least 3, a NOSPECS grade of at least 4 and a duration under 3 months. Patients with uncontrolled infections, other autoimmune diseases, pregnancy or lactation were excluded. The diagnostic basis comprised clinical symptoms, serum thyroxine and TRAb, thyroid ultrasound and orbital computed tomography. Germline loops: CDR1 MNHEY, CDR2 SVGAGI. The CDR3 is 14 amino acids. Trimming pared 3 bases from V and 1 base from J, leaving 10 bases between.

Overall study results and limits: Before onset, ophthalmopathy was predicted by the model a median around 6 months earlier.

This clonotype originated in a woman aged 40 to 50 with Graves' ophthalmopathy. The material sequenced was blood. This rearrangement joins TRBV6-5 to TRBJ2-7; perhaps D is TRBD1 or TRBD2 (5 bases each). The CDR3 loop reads CASSYGDGSYEQYF. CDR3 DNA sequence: TGTGCCAGCAGTTATGGGGACGGTTCCTACGAGCAGTACTTC.